This T cell receptor (beta chain) was retrieved from a study of T cell responses to AZD1222 COVID-19 vaccine. Whole-study findings and limits: An increase in Spike-specific TCR breadth and depth was observed after two AZD1222 doses. Spike was spanned by vaccine-associated CD4 TCRs, which were dominant at 160-218 and 743-854. Samples come after the peak T cell response, not at day 14.

Germline loops: CDR1 MNHEY, CDR2 SVGAGI. V was clipped by 6 bases and J by 6 bases, with 17 bases between them. The CDR3 contains 14 residues. Clones were read by immunoSEQ multiplex PCR, and TCRdb kept only the in-frame ones, dropping some. The data hold about 120,000 clones, with 85% to 90% observed a single time. Of note for this clone: Its specificity is unknown.

Sample: peripheral blood, taken 28 days after the second AZD1222 dose. This clonotype was sampled from an adult who received the AZD1222 COVID-19 vaccine. This rearrangement joins TRBV6-5 to TRBJ1-1, with D unresolved. The DNA of the CDR3 is TGTGCCAGCAGCCTTACACTTCCCGGCGCTGAAGCTTTCTTT. It codes for CASSLTLPGAEAFF.